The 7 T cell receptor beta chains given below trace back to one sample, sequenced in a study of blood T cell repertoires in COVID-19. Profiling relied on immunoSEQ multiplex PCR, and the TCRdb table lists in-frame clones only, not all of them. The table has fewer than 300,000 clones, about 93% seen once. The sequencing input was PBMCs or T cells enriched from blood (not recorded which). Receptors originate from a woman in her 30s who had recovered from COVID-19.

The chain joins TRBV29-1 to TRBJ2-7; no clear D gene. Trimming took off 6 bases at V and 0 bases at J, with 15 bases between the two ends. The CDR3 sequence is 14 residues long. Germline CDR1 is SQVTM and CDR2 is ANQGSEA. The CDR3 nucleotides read TGCAGCGTGGCGGCAGTACGGAACTCCTACGAGCAGTACTTC. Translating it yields CSVAAVRNSYEQYF.

In DNA, the CDR3 is TGCAGCGTTTCAGGGGCAGGAACCTACAATGAGCAGTTCTTC. The encoded protein is CSVSGAGTYNEQFF. The genes are TRBV29-1 and TRBJ2-1; D might be TRBD1 (6 bases). The germline CDR1 and CDR2 sequences are SQVTM and ANQGSEA. The CDR3 extends over 14 amino acids. Trimming removed 5 bases at V and 2 bases at J, with 13 bases between.

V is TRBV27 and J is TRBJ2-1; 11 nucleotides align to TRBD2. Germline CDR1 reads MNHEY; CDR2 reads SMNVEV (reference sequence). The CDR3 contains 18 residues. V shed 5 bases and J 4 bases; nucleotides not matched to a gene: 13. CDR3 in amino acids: CASSPLTSGMGGYNEQFF. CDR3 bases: TGTGCCAGCAGTCCTTTGACTAGCGGGATGGGGGGGTACAATGAGCAGTTCTTC.

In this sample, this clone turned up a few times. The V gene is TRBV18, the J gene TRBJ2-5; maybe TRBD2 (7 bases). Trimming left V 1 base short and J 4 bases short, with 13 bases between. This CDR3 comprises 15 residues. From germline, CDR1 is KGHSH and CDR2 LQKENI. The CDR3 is CASSPQERGAETQYF. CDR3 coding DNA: TGTGCCAGCTCACCACAAGAACGGGGGGCAGAGACCCAGTACTTC.

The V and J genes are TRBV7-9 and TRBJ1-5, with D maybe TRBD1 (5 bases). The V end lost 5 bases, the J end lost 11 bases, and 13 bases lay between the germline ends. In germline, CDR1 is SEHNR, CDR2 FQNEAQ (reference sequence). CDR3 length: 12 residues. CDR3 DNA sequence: TGTGCCAGCAGCCAATCAACGGGGGCCCAGCATTTT. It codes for CASSQSTGAQHF.

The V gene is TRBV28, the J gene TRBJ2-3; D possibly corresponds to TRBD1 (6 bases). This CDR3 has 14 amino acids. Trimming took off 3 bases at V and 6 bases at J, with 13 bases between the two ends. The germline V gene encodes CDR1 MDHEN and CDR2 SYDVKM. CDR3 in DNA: TGTGCCAGCAGTTTGTTGGGGGCAAGGGATACGCAGTATTTT. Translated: CASSLLGARDTQYF.

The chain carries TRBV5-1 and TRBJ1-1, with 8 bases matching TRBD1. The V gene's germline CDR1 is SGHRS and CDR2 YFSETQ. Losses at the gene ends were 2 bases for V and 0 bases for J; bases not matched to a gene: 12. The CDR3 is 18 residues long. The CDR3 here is CASSFLWTGTGMNTEAFF. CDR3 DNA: TGCGCCAGCAGCTTCCTCTGGACAGGGACGGGAATGAACACTGAAGCTTTCTTT.